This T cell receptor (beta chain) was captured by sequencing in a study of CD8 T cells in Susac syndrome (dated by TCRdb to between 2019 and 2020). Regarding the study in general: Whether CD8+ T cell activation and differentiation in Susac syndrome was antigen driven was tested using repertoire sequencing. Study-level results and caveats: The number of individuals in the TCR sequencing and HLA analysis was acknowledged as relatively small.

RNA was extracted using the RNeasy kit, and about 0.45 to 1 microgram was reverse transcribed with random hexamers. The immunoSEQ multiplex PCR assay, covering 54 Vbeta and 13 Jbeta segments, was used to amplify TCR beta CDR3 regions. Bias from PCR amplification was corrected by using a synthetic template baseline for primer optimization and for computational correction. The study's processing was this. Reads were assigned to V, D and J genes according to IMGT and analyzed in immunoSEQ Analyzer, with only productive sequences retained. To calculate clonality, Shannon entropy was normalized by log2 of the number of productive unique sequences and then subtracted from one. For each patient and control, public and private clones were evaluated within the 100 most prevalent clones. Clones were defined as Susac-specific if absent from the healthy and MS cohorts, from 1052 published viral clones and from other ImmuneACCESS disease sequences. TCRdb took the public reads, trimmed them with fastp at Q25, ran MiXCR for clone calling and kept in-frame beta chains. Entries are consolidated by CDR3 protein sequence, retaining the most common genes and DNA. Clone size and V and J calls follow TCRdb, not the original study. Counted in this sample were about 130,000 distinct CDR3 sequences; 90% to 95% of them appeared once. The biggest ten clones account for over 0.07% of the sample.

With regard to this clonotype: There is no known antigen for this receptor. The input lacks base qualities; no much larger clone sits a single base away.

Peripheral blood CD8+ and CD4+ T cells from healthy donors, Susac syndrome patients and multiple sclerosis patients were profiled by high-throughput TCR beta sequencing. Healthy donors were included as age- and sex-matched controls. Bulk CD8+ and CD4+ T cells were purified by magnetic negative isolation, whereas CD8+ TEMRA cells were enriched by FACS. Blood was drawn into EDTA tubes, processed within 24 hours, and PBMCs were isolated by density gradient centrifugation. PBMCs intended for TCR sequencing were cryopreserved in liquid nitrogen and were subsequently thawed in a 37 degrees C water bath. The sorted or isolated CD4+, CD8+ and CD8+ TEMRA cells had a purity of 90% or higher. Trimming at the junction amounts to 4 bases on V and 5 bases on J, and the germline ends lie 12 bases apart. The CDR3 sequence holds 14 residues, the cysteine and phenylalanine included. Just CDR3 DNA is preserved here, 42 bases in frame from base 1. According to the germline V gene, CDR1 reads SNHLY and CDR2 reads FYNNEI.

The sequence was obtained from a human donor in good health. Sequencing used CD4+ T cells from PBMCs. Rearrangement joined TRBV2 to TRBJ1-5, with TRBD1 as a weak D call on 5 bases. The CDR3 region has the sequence CASSGSAGHQPQHF. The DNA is TGTGCCAGCAGTGGATCTGCGGGGCATCAGCCCCAGCATTTT. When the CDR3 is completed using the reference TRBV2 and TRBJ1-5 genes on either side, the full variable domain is EPEVTQTPSHQVTQMGQEVILRCVPISNHLYFYWYRQILGQKVEFLVSFYNNEISEKSEIFDDQFSVERPDGSNFTLKIRSTKLEDSAMYFCASSGSAGHQPQHFGDGTRLSIL.